This T cell receptor beta chain was found in a study of OX40 agonist ivuxolimab in advanced cancers. Overall study context: The study gave patients intravenous ivuxolimab at 0.01 to 10 mg/kg every 2 weeks.

Notes on this clone: Its antigen is not known.

CDR3 length: 14 residues. Germline assignment: CDR1 MNHNS and CDR2 SASEGT. Trimming removed 5 bases at V and 0 bases at J, with 10 bases between. Profiling relied on immunoSEQ multiplex PCR, and the TCRdb table lists in-frame clones only, not all of them. The sample holds 40,000 or so clones, approximately 90% seen once. General study results and limits: Dosing at 0.1 to 3.0 mg/kg was accompanied by clonal expansion of CD4+ and CD8+ blood T cells by week 6.

The TCR originated in an adult with an advanced solid tumor such as melanoma, head and neck, liver or kidney cancer. The rearrangement links TRBV6-1 to TRBJ1-2, with D hard to call. This sample comprised CD4+ or CD8+ T cells sorted from blood, obtained in a trial of the OX40 agonist ivuxolimab. In nucleotides, the CDR3 is TGTGCCAGCAGTAAGTGGGCGGCTAACTATGGCTACACCTTC. It is translated as CASSKWAANYGYTF.